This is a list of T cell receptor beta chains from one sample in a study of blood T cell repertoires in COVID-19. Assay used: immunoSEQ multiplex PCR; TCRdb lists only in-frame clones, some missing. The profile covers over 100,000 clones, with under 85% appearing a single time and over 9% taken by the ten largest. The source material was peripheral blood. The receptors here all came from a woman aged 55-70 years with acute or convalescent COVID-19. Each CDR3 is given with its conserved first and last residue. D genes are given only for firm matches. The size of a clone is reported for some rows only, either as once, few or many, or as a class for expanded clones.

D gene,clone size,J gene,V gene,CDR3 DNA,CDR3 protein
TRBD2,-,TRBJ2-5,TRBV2,TGTGCCAGCAGTGCGACTAGCGGGGGGGCCTGGGAGACCCAGTACTTC,CASSATSGGAWETQYF
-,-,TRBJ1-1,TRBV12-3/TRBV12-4,TGTGCCGCGGTTCTGGTTGGGGCCTCGGCTTTCTTT,CAAVLVGASAFF
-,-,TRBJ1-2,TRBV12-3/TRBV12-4,TGTGCCAGCAGCAGACAGGTCATCGGGGGCTACACCTTC,CASSRQVIGGYTF
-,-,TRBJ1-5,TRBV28,TGTGCCAGCACCTGGACAGAGAATCAGCCCCAGCATTTT,CASTWTENQPQHF
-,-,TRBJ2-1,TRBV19,TGTGCCAGTAGTATGGAGGGGAGAATTTACAATGAGCAGTTCTTC,CASSMEGRIYNEQFF
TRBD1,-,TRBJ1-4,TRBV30,TGTGCCTGGAAGAGCAAACCCGGGACAGGCGTGGAAAAACTGTTTTTT,CAWKSKPGTGVEKLFF
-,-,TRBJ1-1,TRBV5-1,TGCGCCAGCAGCTTAACAGGGCTGAACACTGAAGCTTTCTTT,CASSLTGLNTEAFF
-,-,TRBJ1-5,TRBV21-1,TGTGCCAGCAGCAAAGGAGTCGGTCCCCCTCAGCCCCAGCATTTT,CASSKGVGPPQPQHF
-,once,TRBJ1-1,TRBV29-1,TGCAGCGTTACCGTCGGGGGGGCTTTCTTT,CSVTVGGAFF
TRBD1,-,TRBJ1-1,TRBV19,TGTGCCAGTAGTATGATCGGGGACAGGGGTCGTGACACTGAAGCTTTCTTT,CASSMIGDRGRDTEAFF
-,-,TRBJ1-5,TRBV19,TGTGCCAGTACGACAAACAATCAGCCCCAGCATTTT,CASTTNNQPQHF
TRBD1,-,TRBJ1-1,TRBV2,TGTGCCAGCAGTTTAAACAGGGGGTGGGAAGCTTTCTTT,CASSLNRGWEAFF
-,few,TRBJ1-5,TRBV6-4,TGTGCCAGCAGTGACAAGCCTCTAAATCAGCCCCAGCATTTT,CASSDKPLNQPQHF
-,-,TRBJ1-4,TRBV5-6,TGTGCCAGCAGCGTTTCTGGCACAGTTGAAAAACTGTTTTTT,CASSVSGTVEKLFF
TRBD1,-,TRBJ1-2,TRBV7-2,TGTGCCAGCAGCTTAGCGTGGGACAGGGTCTATGGCTACACCTTC,CASSLAWDRVYGYTF
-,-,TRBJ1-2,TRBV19,TGTGCCAGTAGTACCGACAGCCGCACCGGGGGCTACACCTTC,CASSTDSRTGGYTF
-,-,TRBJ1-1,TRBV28,TGTGCCAGCCCTCCCCCTCCCCTGAACACTGAAGCTTTCTTT,CASPPPPLNTEAFF
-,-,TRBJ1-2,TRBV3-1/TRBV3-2,TGTGCCAGCAGCGACGTTCGACAGCGACTGGAGAATGGCTACACCTTC,CASSDVRQRLENGYTF
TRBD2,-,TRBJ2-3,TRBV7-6,TGTGCCAGCAGCTCCGGACTAGCGGGGGGGGATACGCAGTATTTT,CASSSGLAGGDTQYF
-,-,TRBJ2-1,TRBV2,TGTGCCAGCAGCGGGGGTACAGGGGAAGGTGAGCAGTTCTTC,CASSGGTGEGEQFF
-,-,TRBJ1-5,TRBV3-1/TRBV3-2,TGTGCCAGCAGCCCTAGGGGCCTGAATCAGCCCCAGCATTTT,CASSPRGLNQPQHF
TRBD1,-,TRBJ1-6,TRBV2,TGTGCCAGTCAAGCGGGGACAGGGGCAAATTCACCCCTCCACTTT,CASQAGTGANSPLHF
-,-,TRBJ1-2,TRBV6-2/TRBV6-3,TGTGCCAGCAGTTACGTCCCAGGACTGGGTCCCAACTATGGCTACACCTTC,CASSYVPGLGPNYGYTF
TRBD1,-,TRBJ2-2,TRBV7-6,TGTGCCAGCAGCTTTACAGGGGGAACCGGGGAGCTGTTTTTT,CASSFTGGTGELFF
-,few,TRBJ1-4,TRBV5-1,TGCGCCAGCAGCCCGGGCGACAGTCCTGAAAAACTGTTTTTT,CASSPGDSPEKLFF
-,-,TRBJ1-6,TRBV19,TGTGCCAGTACTTATGGGGGGGCGGATTCACCCCTCCACTTT,CASTYGGADSPLHF
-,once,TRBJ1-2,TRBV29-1,TGCAGCGTTGAAGATATCCTGTCCCAAAGTGGGGATAGTCGGTGGGAGGGTGGCTACACCTTC,CSVEDILSQSGDSRWEGGYTF
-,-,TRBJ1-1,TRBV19,TGTGCCAGTAGTCTACAACCAGGGTTAAGAACTGAAGCTTTCTTT,CASSLQPGLRTEAFF
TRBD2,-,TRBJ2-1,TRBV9,TGTGCCAGCAGCGTAGTTGGGACTAGCTCAGATGAGCAGTTCTTC,CASSVVGTSSDEQFF
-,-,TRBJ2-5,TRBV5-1,TGCGCCAGCAGCCAAAGGGGTGAGACCCAGTACTTC,CASSQRGETQYF
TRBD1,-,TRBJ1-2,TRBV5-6,TGTGCCAGCAGCTTGGGGACAGGCTATGGCTACACCTTC,CASSLGTGYGYTF
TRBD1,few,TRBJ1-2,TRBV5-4,TGTGCCAGCAGCTGGGACAGGGATAGGGGCTACACCTTC,CASSWDRDRGYTF
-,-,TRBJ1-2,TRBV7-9,TGTGCCAGCAGCCCGCTCGCCTCCTCACAAGTCTATGGCTACACCTTC,CASSPLASSQVYGYTF
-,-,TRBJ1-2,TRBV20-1,TGCAGTGCGAGAACCGGGGATGGCTACACCTTC,CSARTGDGYTF
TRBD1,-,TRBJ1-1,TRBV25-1,TGTGCCAGCAGTGGACAGGGAAGGGTCGCTGAAGCTTTCTTT,CASSGQGRVAEAFF
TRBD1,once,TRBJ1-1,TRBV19,TGTGCCAGTAGAAAAACCGGGACAGGGATCACTGAAGCTTTCTTT,CASRKTGTGITEAFF